Only a few counts were recorded for the clone carrying this T cell receptor beta chain. TCR alpha and TCR beta cDNA libraries carrying sample barcodes and UMIs came from 5'RACE with constant-segment primers. Each CDR3 protein gets one entry after TCRdb re-called the 5' RACE reads with MiXCR. The table lists about half a million distinct CDR3 sequences, around a sixth of them singletons. Germline trimming cut 3 bases from V and 2 bases from J; bases unmatched to any gene: 7. From germline, CDR1 is DFQATT and CDR2 SNEGSKA (reference sequence). The length of the CDR3 is 16 residues. The data were obtained in a study of T-cell memory formation after mild COVID-19.

The receptor comes from an adult woman who had mild COVID-19 (a few samples of this study predate the infection). Cell type and time point are not known. The chain has TRBV20-1 and TRBJ2-1; 10 positions match TRBD2. The source material was PBMCs or a T cell subset sorted from them (not recorded which). CDR3 DNA: TGCAGTGCTAGGGGTAGCGGGGGGTCACCCTACAATGAGCAGTTCTTC. Its translation: CSARGSGGSPYNEQFF.